These T cell receptor beta chains were read from a single sample in a study of cytomegalovirus exposure and HLA in healthy donors. Sequenced by immunoSEQ multiplex PCR; TCRdb stores in-frame clones only, minus some. The data hold 200,000 or so clones, with around 64% observed a single time. The sample was PBMCs. The receptor source for this set is a middle-aged man in good health and CMV-seropositive. CDR3s include the opening cysteine and the closing phenylalanine or tryptophan. D genes are given only for firm matches. Some rows have no size entry. The others give once, few or many, or a class for an expanded clone.

>NA|TRBV7-9|TRBD1|TRBJ2-2
TGTGCCAGCAACCGGACAGGAGCCAACACCGGGGAGCTGTTTTTT
CASNRTGANTGELFF
>NA|TRBV5-1|TRBD1|TRBJ2-7
TGCGCCAGCAGCCGTGTACCGACAGGGGGTTTCCACGAGCAGTACTTC
CASSRVPTGGFHEQYF
>NA|TRBV7-3|NA|TRBJ2-1
TGTGCCAGCAGCTTAAGAGGGCAAGGGATCAATGAGCAGTTCTTC
CASSLRGQGINEQFF
>NA|TRBV10-3|NA|TRBJ1-6
TGTGCCATCAGTGAGTCCTTCGGGGGGGGTAGTGCTAATTCACCCCTCCACTTT
CAISESFGGGSANSPLHF
>few|TRBV5-1|TRBD1|TRBJ2-7
TGCGCCAGCAGCCTATGGGACAGTAGCTCCTACGAGCAGTACTTC
CASSLWDSSSYEQYF
>NA|TRBV7-3|TRBD2|TRBJ2-7
TGTGCCAGCAGCCCCGTAGCGGGGGGGCTCCACGAGCAGTACTTC
CASSPVAGGLHEQYF
>few|TRBV2|NA|TRBJ2-5
TGTGCCAGCAGTGAAGAGGCGCAGGTCGGATCTGGGGAGACCCAGTACTTC
CASSEEAQVGSGETQYF
>NA|TRBV7-9|NA|TRBJ1-5
TGTGCCAGCAGCTTAGGGGGGGAGCCCCAGCATTTT
CASSLGGEPQHF
>NA|TRBV11-2|NA|TRBJ2-5
TGTGCCAGCAGCTTAGCCGGGCACGTAGGGGCAGAGACCCAGTACTTC
CASSLAGHVGAETQYF
>NA|TRBV10-3|TRBD2|TRBJ2-2
TGTGCCATCAGTCTTGGCGGGGGGGCGACGAACACCGGGGAGCTGTTTTTT
CAISLGGGATNTGELFF
>NA|TRBV19|TRBD1|TRBJ1-5
TGTGCCAGTAGTGGGGCAAGGGGACAGGGGTATCAGCCCCAGCATTTT
CASSGARGQGYQPQHF
>NA|TRBV6-5|TRBD1|TRBJ2-2
TGTGCCAGCAGTTCCCTTACAGGGGGAAGGGCCGGGGAGCTGTTTTTT
CASSSLTGGRAGELFF
>few|TRBV19|TRBD1|TRBJ1-4
TGTGCCACCGGGACAGGGCAAAAACTGTTTTTT
CATGTGQKLFF
>few|TRBV5-8|NA|TRBJ1-5
TGTGCCAGCAGCTTGCGATCGGGGATTAGCAATCAGCCCCAGCATTTT
CASSLRSGISNQPQHF
>once|TRBV28|TRBD1|TRBJ1-3
TGTGCCAGCAGCTGGGCCGGACAGGCCTCCTCTGGAAACACCATATATTTT
CASSWAGQASSGNTIYF
>once|TRBV15|NA|TRBJ1-2
TGTGCCACCAGCTTGGGACAAAACTATGGCTACACCTTC
CATSLGQNYGYTF
>NA|TRBV7-8|NA|TRBJ2-1
TGTGCCAGCAGCTTACGGGGGGCCCACAACAATGAGCAGTTCTTC
CASSLRGAHNNEQFF
>NA|TRBV29-1|NA|TRBJ1-2
TGCAGCGTTGACGGGGGTGGTATAAGCTACACCTTC
CSVDGGGISYTF
>NA|TRBV7-9|TRBD1|TRBJ1-4
TGTGCCAGCAGCTTACTTGAAGGGGGCGCCGCAACTAATGAAAAACTGTTTTTT
CASSLLEGGAATNEKLFF
>NA|TRBV5-1|TRBD2|TRBJ2-7
TGCGCCAGCAGCTTCCGGACTAGCGGTTGCGAGCAGTACTTC
CASSFRTSGCEQYF
>NA|TRBV29-1|NA|TRBJ1-2
TGCAGCGTTGTTGGAGGGGCCGTTTTCTATGGCTACACCTTC
CSVVGGAVFYGYTF
>NA|TRBV28|TRBD1|TRBJ1-1
TGTGCCAGCGCCAGGGGGCGCGGAGGAACTGAAGCTTTCTTT
CASARGRGGTEAFF
>few|TRBV6-5|NA|TRBJ1-5
TGTGCCAGCAGGGCTCCGCGGGGGCCCCAGCATTTT
CASRAPRGPQHF
>NA|TRBV11-2|TRBD1|TRBJ2-7
TGTGCCAGCAGCTTGGGGACAGGGAGCGAGCAGTACTTC
CASSLGTGSEQYF
>NA|TRBV2|NA|TRBJ2-5
TGTGCCAGCAGTGGAACGGAGAAAGAGACCCAGTACTTC
CASSGTEKETQYF
>NA|TRBV6-5|NA|TRBJ1-6
TGTGCCAGCAGTTTCGCCAGGGCTAATAATTCACCCCTCCACTTT
CASSFARANNSPLHF
>NA|TRBV6-6|NA|TRBJ1-1
TGTGCCAGCAACGCACAGGGCCCTGGTACTGAAGCTTTCTTT
CASNAQGPGTEAFF
>NA|TRBV10-3|TRBD2|TRBJ2-7
TGTGCCATCAGCCGTTCCGAGACTAGCGCGACCTACGAGCAGTACTTC
CAISRSETSATYEQYF
>NA|TRBV25-1|NA|TRBJ1-6
TGTGCCAGCAGTGAATTGGCGGGGTGGGATAATTCACCCCTCCACTTT
CASSELAGWDNSPLHF
>NA|TRBV27|TRBD2|TRBJ2-7
TGTGCCAGCAGCCCGGGTACGGGGGGCGAGCAGTACTTC
CASSPGTGGEQYF
>NA|TRBV5-4|TRBD1|TRBJ2-7
TGTGCCAGCAGCCCAGGACAGGGTAGGGACACCTACGAGCAGTACTTC
CASSPGQGRDTYEQYF
>NA|TRBV5-1|NA|TRBJ2-5
TGCGCCAGCAGCCAGCTGGTCGGGGAGACCCAGTACTTC
CASSQLVGETQYF
>NA|TRBV5-1|NA|TRBJ2-4
TGCGCCAGCAGCTTCCGACCCAGCGAAGAAAACATTCAGTACTTC
CASSFRPSEENIQYF